The source of this T cell receptor beta chain is a study of technical replicates of blood from a handful of donors. Generated by immunoSEQ multiplex PCR, the TCRdb table keeps only in-frame clones and is missing some. The table lists around 68,000 clones, nearly 98% of them singletons. V lost 4 bases and J lost 8; bases outside the gene matches: 16. CDR1 is LNHNV and CDR2 is YYDKDF in the germline V gene (reference sequence). The CDR3 is 17 residues long. This rearrangement joins TRBV15 to TRBJ2-1; 8 bases line up with TRBD2. The sample was T cells isolated from PBMCs. The receptor was derived from a human donor in good health. The CDR3 DNA follows: TGTGCCACCAGCACCCCTCCGGGACTAGTTCTTATCTATGAGCAGTTCTTC. Its protein product is CATSTPPGLVLIYEQFF.